This is a list of T cell receptor beta chains from one sample in a study of T cell changes during pregnancy in multiple sclerosis. Assay used: immunoSEQ multiplex PCR; TCRdb lists only in-frame clones, some missing. Among 75,000 to 100,000 clones listed, about 92% were seen once. This material consisted of peripheral blood, taken after pregnancy. Every receptor here comes from a female donor with multiple sclerosis, enrolled in a pregnancy study. The CDR3 runs from the conserved cysteine through the conserved F or W. The D gene is left open where the match is weak. A row's size may be missing; if present it is once, few, many or a size class.

D gene: TRBD1
V gene: TRBV5-1
J gene: TRBJ1-1
clone size: once
CDR3 DNA: TGCGCCAGCAGCCCTGCCGGGACAGGGGTTCCTGAAGCTTTCTTT
CDR3 protein: CASSPAGTGVPEAFF

D gene: .
V gene: TRBV4-3
J gene: TRBJ1-1
clone size: .
CDR3 DNA: TGCGCCAGCAGCCAAGTGAGGACAGTGAACACTGAAGCTTTCTTT
CDR3 protein: CASSQVRTVNTEAFF

D gene: .
V gene: TRBV6-5
J gene: TRBJ1-5
clone size: many
CDR3 DNA: TGTGCCACCGGGACATTTAGCAATCAGCCCCAGCATTTT
CDR3 protein: CATGTFSNQPQHF

D gene: .
V gene: TRBV7-6
J gene: TRBJ1-4
clone size: once
CDR3 DNA: TGTGCCAGCAGCTCCCGAATGATGGGCGAAAAACTGTTTTTT
CDR3 protein: CASSSRMMGEKLFF

D gene: .
V gene: TRBV6-5
J gene: TRBJ1-2
clone size: .
CDR3 DNA: TGTGCCAGCAGTCAGCCTAGATTAGGCTACACCTTC
CDR3 protein: CASSQPRLGYTF

D gene: .
V gene: TRBV6-4
J gene: TRBJ1-2
clone size: .
CDR3 DNA: TGTGCCAGCAGTGACCATAAGACAGCTAACTATGGCTACACCTTC
CDR3 protein: CASSDHKTANYGYTF

D gene: TRBD2
V gene: TRBV7-6
J gene: TRBJ2-7
clone size: .
CDR3 DNA: TGTGCCAGCAGCCTAACTAGCGGGGGCCTATCCTACGAGCAGTACTTC
CDR3 protein: CASSLTSGGLSYEQYF

D gene: TRBD1
V gene: TRBV18
J gene: TRBJ2-5
clone size: .
CDR3 DNA: TGTGCCAGCTCACCAGACGCAGGGGGTCGGGAGACCCAGTACTTC
CDR3 protein: CASSPDAGGRETQYF

D gene: .
V gene: TRBV7-9
J gene: TRBJ2-5
clone size: .
CDR3 DNA: TGTGCCAGCAGCTTAGCGCCCAGGGGAGAGACCCAGTACTTC
CDR3 protein: CASSLAPRGETQYF

D gene: TRBD1
V gene: TRBV9
J gene: TRBJ1-2
clone size: once
CDR3 DNA: TGTGCCAGCAGCGTAGCGTCCGGGACAGAGAACCTCTATGGCTACACCTTC
CDR3 protein: CASSVASGTENLYGYTF

D gene: .
V gene: TRBV6-5
J gene: TRBJ2-7
clone size: .
CDR3 DNA: TGTGCCAGCAGTTACGGGGGGAGTACCCACGAGCAGTACTTC
CDR3 protein: CASSYGGSTHEQYF